This T cell receptor beta chain is from a study of control samples from healthy donors and cancer patients (dated by TCRdb to 2020 to 2021). Per the germline V gene (reference sequence), SGHNT is the CDR1 and YYREEE is the CDR2. The junction shows trimming of 6 bases on V and 0 bases on J, plus 5 bases between the germline ends. There are 12 amino acids in the CDR3, from cysteine to phenylalanine inclusive. Kept here is only the CDR3 DNA, which spans 36 bases and is read in frame from base 1. About this clone: Its target antigen remains unknown. No base quality values were provided; no much bigger clone lies one nucleotide off.

To prepare the library, the immunoSEQ multiplex PCR assay was applied. TCRdb limited this immuneACCESS table to in-frame rearrangements with V and J called. A share of clones is missing; checked studies link under half to unresolved V genes, and the rest is unexplained. This sample is represented by approximately 110,000 clones; 90% to 95% of them were singletons. The ten largest account for almost 8% of the sample. This chain is built from TRBV5-4 and TRBJ2-3; a confident D gene designation cannot be given. Sequencing was done on a sample of blood. The receptor's source is a young woman in good health. The DNA sequence is TGTGCCAGCACCGGGAGCACAGATACGCAGTATTTT. Its protein reads: CASTGSTDTQYF. The CDR3 plus the reference TRBV5-4 and TRBJ2-3 genes for the other parts give the full variable domain: ETGVTQSPTHLIKTRGQQVTLRCSSQSGHNTVSWYQQALGQGPQFIFQYYREEENGRGNFPPRFSGLQFPNYSSELNVNALELDDSALYLCASTGSTDTQYFGPGTRLTVL.